This T cell receptor (beta chain) was recovered during a study of pediatric ulcerative colitis. As for the study in general: Most patients had pancolitis, and two had left-sided colitis.

General study points: Acute severe colitis showed lower rectal diversity from clonal expansions. Ulcerative colitis patients shared more blood-rectal clones than controls. Repertoires came from total lymphocyte DNA, not specific subsets.

The trim removed 0 bases at V and 4 bases at J, leaving 9 bases unmatched. Germline lookup yields CDR1 SGHNT and CDR2 YYREEE (reference sequence). This CDR3 comprises 18 residues. On this clone: No antigen is known for it.

One to two pinch biopsies were taken from the rectum during colonoscopy. Assay: immunoSEQ multiplex PCR; the TCRdb copy retains only in-frame clones and omits some. Altogether more than 15,000 clones are present, roughly 74% being singletons, with the ten largest covering roughly 3.1%. The chain carries TRBV5-4 and TRBJ2-2; 10 bases are shared with TRBD2. Source material: gut tissue. This receptor was taken from a girl aged 10-17 years with moderate ulcerative colitis. The CDR3 DNA is TGTGCCAGCAGCTTGGGATTCGGGGTAGCGGGAGGCACCGGGGAGCTGTTTTTT. Translated: CASSLGFGVAGGTGELFF.